This T cell receptor beta chain is from a study of T cell responses to AZD1222 COVID-19 vaccine. The analysis combined second doses at about 4 or about 12 weeks. Comment on this clone: Its antigen is currently unknown.

Profiled with immunoSEQ multiplex PCR; TCRdb holds only in-frame clones, not every one. Seen here are 150,000 to 200,000 clones, roughly 92% observed once, and the top ten hold over 1%. Trimming took off 0 bases at V and 4 bases at J, with 13 bases between the two ends. The germline V gene has CDR1 SGHDN and CDR2 FVKESK. The CDR3 length is 16 residues. Study observations and caveats: Repertoires were sampled only after the peak T cell response.

The chain joins TRBV14 to TRBJ2-4, with D perhaps TRBD1 (6 bases). This clonotype was sampled from an adult who received the AZD1222 COVID-19 vaccine. The sequenced sample was peripheral blood, obtained 28 days after the second AZD1222 dose. For the CDR3, the DNA is TGTGCCAGCAGCCAAGATTCAGACAGGCGGAAAAACATTCAGTACTTC. Its translation is CASSQDSDRRKNIQYF.